This T cell receptor (beta chain) was sequenced for a study of T cell repertoires in cytomegalovirus infection. The wider study: Through public TCR beta signatures, both CMV infection and matching HLA type were indicated. Study-wide findings and caveats: Ex vivo responses were dominated by HLA-C-restricted CMV-specific TCR beta clonotypes. Cumulative frequency (of public TCR beta family members) identified carriers of CMV plus the relevant HLA.

MiXCR, applied by TCRdb to the reads, yields one record per CDR3 protein. The data hold some 120,000 distinct CDR3 sequences, with around 10% observed a single time. This clonotype was detected ten times or more. Its antigen remains unidentified. Germline loops: CDR1 SGHRS, CDR2 YFSETQ. Trimming shortened V by 5 bases and J by 7 bases, and 19 bases separated the two germline ends. This CDR3 has 15 residues. The sequence derives from a human donor in good health (CMV status not recorded). Some clones in this sample may be carry-over from other donors' samples. The sample taken for sequencing was PBMCs, sequenced either directly or after in vitro stimulation (not recorded which). The chain combines TRBV5-1 with TRBJ1-5; D gene unclear. In nucleotides, the CDR3 is TGCGCCAGCAGGGTACAGCCGATCCCGGGGCAGCCCCAGCATTTT. Translating it yields CASRVQPIPGQPQHF.